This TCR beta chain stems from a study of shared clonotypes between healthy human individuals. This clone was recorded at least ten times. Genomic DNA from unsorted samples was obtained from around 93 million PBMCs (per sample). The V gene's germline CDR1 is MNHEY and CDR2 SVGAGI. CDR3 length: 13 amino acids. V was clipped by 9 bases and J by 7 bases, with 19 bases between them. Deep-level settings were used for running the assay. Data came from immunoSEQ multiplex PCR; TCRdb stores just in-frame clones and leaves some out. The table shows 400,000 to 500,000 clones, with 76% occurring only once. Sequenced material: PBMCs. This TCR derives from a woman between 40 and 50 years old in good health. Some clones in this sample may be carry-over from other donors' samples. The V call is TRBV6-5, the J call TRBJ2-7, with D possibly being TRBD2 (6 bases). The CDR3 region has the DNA TGTGCCAGTGGTGGAGTTCGGGAGAGTGAGCAGTACTTC. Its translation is CASGGVRESEQYF.